Below, 20 T cell receptor beta chains from the same sample are listed, as sequenced in a study of metastatic and nonmetastatic thyroid tumors. None of the patients had undergone any treatment ahead of thyroid surgery. Using MiXCR, TCRdb re-called clones from the PCR reads. The table lists about 2,000 clones, around two fifths of them singletons, with 98% to 99.3% in the top ten. The specimen sequenced was adjacent normal tissue. The receptors shown here come from a female donor with papillary thyroid cancer or a benign thyroid nodule (not recorded which). Some clones in this sample may be carry-over from other donors' samples.

The V gene is TRBV5-4, the J gene TRBJ2-1; 8 bases agree with TRBD1. The length of the CDR3 is 14 residues. The germline V gene has CDR1 SGHNT and CDR2 YYREEE (reference sequence). The trim removed 5 bases at V and 8 bases at J, leaving 9 bases unmatched. DNA for the CDR3: TGTGCCAGCAGTAGGCAGGGGGCGCAAGATGAGCAGTTCTTC. Amino acid sequence: CASSRQGAQDEQFF.

This chain connects TRBV5-1 to TRBJ2-7; D possibly corresponds to TRBD2 (6 bases). This CDR3 has 17 residues. Per the germline V gene, CDR1 is SGHRS and CDR2 is YFSETQ. Between the trimmed V and J ends, which lost 0 bases and 1 base, there was a span of 17 bases. CDR3 nucleotides: TGCGCCAGCAGCTTGGGCTATGGGACTGGAACTTCCTACGAGCAGTACTTC. Its translation is CASSLGYGTGTSYEQYF.

This clone occurred a few times. This chain connects TRBV28 to TRBJ1-2, with 9 positions matching TRBD1. The germline V gene has CDR1 MDHEN and CDR2 SYDVKM. The CDR3 loop spans 14 amino acids. V gave up 5 bases and J gave up 8 bases; unmatched junction bases: 9. For the CDR3, the DNA is TGTGCCAGCAGTGTGACAGGGGGAACGTTGGGCTACACCTTC. Translated: CASSVTGGTLGYTF.

Notes on this clone: In the same sample, other DNA sequences code for this CDR3. This sequence joins TRBV27 and TRBJ2-7, with TRBD2 as a possible D gene (5 bases). Germline assignment: CDR1 MNHEY and CDR2 SMNVEV (reference sequence). V dropped 3 bases and J dropped 0 bases, with 9 bases sitting between them. The length of the CDR3 is 14 residues. The CDR3 sequence: CASSLTTASYEQYF. The DNA for the CDR3 is TGTGCCAGCAGTTTGACTACAGCCTCCTACGAGCAGTACTTC.

This chain joins TRBV20-1 and TRBJ2-1; 11 bases are a match to TRBD2. Germline values: CDR1 DFQATT, CDR2 SNEGSKA (reference sequence). J gave up 5 bases and V 3 bases, and 3 bases lay outside the gene matches. CDR3 size: 14 residues. CDR3 coding DNA: TGCAGTGCTAGCGGGACTAGCGGTAACAATGAGCAGTTCTTC. It translates to CSASGTSGNNEQFF.

The V call is TRBV12-3 or TRBV12-4, the J call TRBJ2-7; D perhaps matches TRBD2 (7 bases). CDR3 length: 15 amino acids. V was pared by 7 bases and J by 2 bases, with 18 bases between. The CDR3 bases are TGTGCCAGCACCGAAATGGGGGGGGCTACCTACGAGCAGTACTTC. This translates into CASTEMGGATYEQYF.

The V call is TRBV5-4, the J call TRBJ1-1; D call uncertain. Germline V gene data show CDR1 as SGHNT and CDR2 as YYREEE (reference sequence). The CDR3 loop spans 17 amino acids. Trimming removed 0 bases at V and 0 bases at J, with 15 bases between. CDR3 sequence: CASSLAPIGTMNTEAFF. DNA for the CDR3: TGTGCCAGCAGCTTGGCACCGATCGGTACGATGAACACTGAAGCTTTCTTT.

This clone has just one count. The CDR3 region is CSARGGRTTYEQYF. For the CDR3, the DNA is TGCAGTGCTAGAGGTGGGCGGACCACCTACGAGCAGTACTTC. The rearrangement uses TRBV20-1 and TRBJ2-7, with D unresolved. The CDR3 runs to 14 residues. The germline gives CDR1 DFQATT, CDR2 SNEGSKA (reference sequence). V was pared by 1 base and J by 2 bases, with 12 bases between.

This clone was seen only a few times. Other DNA sequences from this sample encode an identical CDR3 as well. The chain has TRBV27 and TRBJ1-1; D gene uncertain. The germline gives CDR1 MNHEY, CDR2 SMNVEV (reference sequence). The length of the CDR3 is 12 residues. V was shortened by 6 bases and J by 6 bases, with 11 bases between the two germline ends. The CDR3 reads CASRDTGAEAFF. CDR3 bases: TGTGCCAGCAGAGACACGGGAGCTGAAGCTTTCTTT.

This clone was detected only a few times. The rearrangement joins TRBV11-2 to TRBJ2-1; tentatively, D is TRBD2 (5 bases). The CDR3 is 14 amino acids. Looked up from germline, CDR1 is SGHAT and CDR2 is FQNNGV. The germline V and J ends were trimmed by 5 bases and 7 bases, with 15 bases remaining between them. The CDR3 nucleotides read TGTGCCAGCAGCGTTTCTTACTCGGGGAATGAGCAGTTCTTC. This gives the protein CASSVSYSGNEQFF.

The chain links TRBV7-9 to TRBJ2-1; 11 nucleotides align to TRBD2. CDR1 is SEHNR, CDR2 FQNEAQ, per germline (reference sequence). V trimming: 1 base; J trimming: 8 bases; junction bases outside the gene matches: 1. The length of the CDR3 is 14 residues. The CDR3 DNA reads as TGTGCCAGCAGCTTAGGACTAGCGGGATATGAGCAGTTCTTC. Its translation is CASSLGLAGYEQFF.

A few counts support this clone. V gene TRBV28 combines with J gene TRBJ2-7; no reliable D call. V was trimmed by 8 bases and J by 3 bases, leaving 14 bases between them. The CDR3 contains 13 residues. CDR1 MDHEN and CDR2 SYDVKM come from the germline V gene. CDR3 DNA: TGTGCCAGCGGAATAAGTGCAGACTACGAGCAGTACTTC. Translation: CASGISADYEQYF.

Here the CDR3 reads CSASRAGGSAKNIQYF. CDR3 DNA: TGCAGTGCTAGCCGAGCGGGAGGATCAGCCAAAAACATTCAGTACTTC. The chain couples TRBV20-1 to TRBJ2-4, with TRBD2 identical over 9 bases. The germline V gene has CDR1 DFQATT and CDR2 SNEGSKA (reference sequence). The CDR3 extends over 16 amino acids. V lost 3 bases, J lost 0 bases, and 6 bases stayed unmatched.

This clone came up many times. The rearrangement joins TRBV6-5 to TRBJ2-7; D gene ambiguous. The germline V gene encodes CDR1 MNHEY and CDR2 SVGAGI. The CDR3 extends over 14 amino acids. Trimming pared 0 bases from V and 5 bases from J, leaving 11 bases between. The CDR3 here is CASSYSKIPHEQYF. The CDR3 bases are TGTGCCAGCAGTTACTCGAAGATACCTCACGAGCAGTACTTC.

This clone has only a few counts. The chain joins TRBV11-1 to TRBJ2-2; D might be TRBD2 (6 bases). There are 16 residues in the CDR3. V lost 5 bases and J 4 bases, leaving 17 bases between the germline ends. Germline V gene sequence: CDR1 SGHAT, CDR2 FQDESV (reference sequence). Written as DNA, the CDR3 is TGTGCCAGCAGCCCTCAGACTAGTACGGGCACCGGGGAGCTGTTTTTT. This translates into CASSPQTSTGTGELFF.

This chain connects TRBV28 to TRBJ2-3, with D hard to call. The CDR3 consists of 12 residues. From germline, CDR1 is MDHEN and CDR2 SYDVKM. V was clipped by 6 bases and J by 2 bases, with 6 bases between them. The CDR3 sequence: CASRGFTDTQYF. Written as DNA, the CDR3 is TGTGCCAGCAGGGGTTTCACAGATACGCAGTATTTT.

The V gene is TRBV19, the J gene TRBJ2-5; TRBD1 matches at 10 bases. The CDR3 contains 14 residues. The germline V gene encodes CDR1 LNHDA and CDR2 SQIVND (reference sequence). J gave up 5 bases and V 4 bases, and 4 bases lay outside the gene matches. The CDR3 nucleotides read TGTGCCAGTAGTACGACAGGGGGCTTTGAGACCCAGTACTTC. Translation gives CASSTTGGFETQYF.

This clone has ten or more counts. This sequence joins TRBV28 and TRBJ1-1; a weak D match, TRBD1 (5 bases). Trimming removed 4 bases from V and 4 bases from J, with 10 bases in between. Germline assignment: CDR1 MDHEN and CDR2 SYDVKM. The CDR3 is 13 amino acids. CDR3 in amino acids: CASSSPQVTEAFF. For the CDR3, the DNA is TGTGCCAGCAGTTCCCCACAGGTCACTGAAGCTTTCTTT.

This clone occurred a few times. The chain links TRBV27 to TRBJ2-7; no reliable D call. Germline-derived CDR1 and CDR2 are MNHEY and SMNVEV (reference sequence). V was trimmed by 2 bases and J by 6 bases, leaving 2 bases between them. The length of the CDR3 is 10 residues. As DNA, the CDR3 is TGTGCCAGCAGTTTACTCGAGCAGTACTTC. Its protein is CASSLLEQYF.

Concerning this clone itself: Its ends do not fully match the called genes, so a read error is possible. The sample has other DNA sequences that encode this CDR3 too. The chain carries TRBV11-2 and TRBJ2-1; 9 bases agree with TRBD1. CDR1 is SGHAT and CDR2 is FQNNGV in the germline V gene. The CDR3 is made up of 15 amino acids. The DNA of the CDR3 is TGTGCTAGCAGCTCCGGGACAGGGTCTCACAATGAGCAGTTCTTC. Encoded protein: CASSSGTGSHNEQFF. The full variable domain, its missing parts supplied by reference TRBV11-2 and TRBJ2-1, is EAGVAQSPRYKIIEKRQSVAFWCNPISGHATLYWYQQILGQGPKLLIQFQNNGVVDDSQLPKDRFSAERLKGVDSTLKIQPAKLEDSAVYLCASSSGTGSHNEQFFGPGTRLTVL.